The 32 T cell receptor beta chains given below trace back to one sample, sequenced in a study of regulatory T cells in long-lasting Graves disease. Time point defined: newly diagnosed GD, antithyroid drugs for less than 3 months. There was RNA extracted from PBMCs, and the TCR library was made from it. Construction of the TCR beta libraries employed iRepertoire HTBI primers in conjunction with Arm-PCR of CDR3 regions. MiXCR was run by TCRdb on the multiplex PCR reads, yielding one entry per CDR3 protein. The table includes 450,000 to 650,000 distinct CDR3 sequences, about 16% detected once. The sample was also linked to a second study, of T cells in Graves' hyperthyroidism and ophthalmopathy.

The sample consisted of peripheral blood mononuclear cells (PBMCs), taken at new diagnosis, from a patient treated with antithyroid drugs. The receptors originated from a woman in her forties or fifties with Graves disease.

The chain uses TRBV9 and TRBJ2-5, with 14 positions matching TRBD2. Unmatched junction bases numbered 10, after V lost 4 bases and J lost 5 bases. Per the germline V gene, CDR1 is SGDLS and CDR2 is YYNGEE. CDR3 length: 17 amino acids. CDR3 sequence: CASSPHGLAGGSETQYF. The CDR3 DNA reads TGTGCCAGCAGCCCGCACGGACTAGCGGGGGGTTCCGAGACCCAGTACTTC.

There are many counts of this clonotype. The rearrangement joins TRBV18 to TRBJ2-5, with D uncertain. The germline V gene encodes CDR1 KGHSH and CDR2 LQKENI. Trimming took 1 base from V and 2 from J, leaving 5 bases between them. The CDR3 consists of 13 residues. CDR3 DNA sequence: TGTGCCAGCTCACCACAACAGCAAGAGACCCAGTACTTC. Translated: CASSPQQQETQYF.

In this sample, this clonotype turned up a few times. The rearrangement joins TRBV3-1 to TRBJ1-4; no clear D. This CDR3 comprises 15 residues. V lost 3 bases, J lost 8 bases, and 16 bases lay in between. Germline-derived CDR1 and CDR2 are LGHDT and YNNKEL (reference sequence). The CDR3 here is CASSQGMVAREKLFF. CDR3 DNA sequence: TGTGCCAGCAGCCAGGGAATGGTGGCGAGGGAAAAACTGTTTTTT.

This clonotype showed up many times. The chain is built from TRBV5-5 and TRBJ1-2, with D hard to call. With 1 base removed from V and 2 bases from J, the gap between germline ends came to 9 bases. This CDR3 contains 14 residues. From germline, CDR1 is SGHKS and CDR2 YYEKEE (reference sequence). CDR3 loop: CASSLSTENYGYTF. CDR3 coding DNA: TGTGCCAGCAGCTTGTCGACGGAAAACTATGGCTACACCTTC.

The J gene is TRBJ1-3, the V gene TRBV10-2; D call uncertain. The V end lost 5 bases, the J end lost 3 bases, and 14 bases lay between the germline ends. The CDR3 length is 15 residues. Germline V gene lookup returns CDR1 WSHSY and CDR2 SAAADI. The CDR3 loop is CASSSYNWRGNTIYF. The CDR3, as DNA: TGCGCCAGCAGTTCATATAACTGGCGTGGAAACACCATATATTTT.

This clonotype was recorded at least ten times. V and J are TRBV18 and TRBJ1-5, with 9 bases fitting TRBD1. The germline CDR1 and CDR2 sequences are KGHSH and LQKENI. V lost 2 bases, J lost 4 bases, and 6 bases stayed unmatched. The CDR3 covers 16 residues. CDR3 sequence reads: CASSPEGTGKNQPQHF. The CDR3 region has the DNA TGTGCCAGCTCACCAGAGGGGACAGGGAAAAATCAGCCCCAGCATTTT.

The chain joins TRBV7-9 to TRBJ1-2; possible D gene TRBD1, 6 bases. CDR1 is SEHNR, CDR2 FQNEAQ, per germline (reference sequence). V was clipped by 5 bases and J by 4 bases, with 20 bases between them. The CDR3 has 16 amino acids. The CDR3 here is CASSHPRQEVSYGYTF. The CDR3 nucleotides are TGTGCCAGCAGCCACCCCCGACAGGAAGTATCCTATGGCTACACCTTC. The variable domain in full, completed from reference TRBV7-9 and TRBJ1-2, reads DTGVSQNPRHKITKRGQNVTFRCDPISEHNRLYWYRQTLGQGPEFLTYFQNEAQLEKSRLLSDRFSAERPKGSFSTLEIQRTEQGDSAMYLCASSHPRQEVSYGYTFGSGTRLTVV.

This clonotype occurred a few times. The chain carries TRBV19 and TRBJ1-1; 7 bases agree with TRBD1. CDR1 and CDR2 (germline): LNHDA, SQIVND (reference sequence). J gave up 2 bases and V 4 bases, and 4 bases lay outside the gene matches. The CDR3 is made up of 14 amino acids. For the CDR3, the DNA is TGTGCCAGTAGTACGACAGGGAAAAACACTGAAGCTTTCTTT. Protein: CASSTTGKNTEAFF.

This clonotype was found a few times. The V call is TRBV4-1, the J call TRBJ1-6; 7 bases agree with TRBD1. The CDR3 consists of 18 residues. Germline CDR1 MGHRA, CDR2 YSYEKL. V dropped 0 bases and J dropped 9; count of bases not matched to a gene: 14. The CDR3 loop reads CASSQDPPGGLPGSPLHF. CDR3 bases: TGCGCCAGCAGCCAAGATCCGCCAGGGGGTCTCCCTGGTTCACCCCTCCACTTT.

This clonotype came up many times. This chain joins TRBV5-5 and TRBJ1-5, with D unclear. V dropped 6 bases and J dropped 0 bases, with 13 bases sitting between them. Germline V gene sequence: CDR1 SGHKS, CDR2 YYEKEE (reference sequence). CDR3 length equals 15 residues. The CDR3 is CASTSTPYSNQPQHF. In DNA, the CDR3 is TGTGCCAGCACCTCGACACCTTATAGCAATCAGCCCCAGCATTTT.

CDR3 in amino acids: CASSLGGSVAEKLFF. The CDR3 coding sequence is TGTGCCAGCAGCTTGGGGGGGAGTGTAGCTGAAAAACTGTTTTTT. The chain employs TRBV5-4 and TRBJ1-4; tentatively, D is TRBD1 (5 bases). V was cut by 0 bases and J by 7 bases, with 13 bases left in between. CDR3 length equals 15 residues. The V gene's germline CDR1 is SGHNT and CDR2 YYREEE (reference sequence).

This chain joins TRBV28 and TRBJ1-5; D gene ambiguous. CDR1 is MDHEN, CDR2 SYDVKM, per germline. V was pared by 3 bases and J by 6 bases, with 12 bases between. The CDR3 spans 14 residues. CDR3 amino acids: CASSFGRESQPQHF. The DNA for the CDR3 is TGTGCCAGCAGTTTCGGGAGGGAGAGTCAGCCCCAGCATTTT.

At least ten counts were recorded for this clonotype. The chain is built from TRBV9 and TRBJ1-4; perhaps TRBD1 as D (6 bases). Germline V gene sequence: CDR1 SGDLS, CDR2 YYNGEE. With 2 bases removed from V and 4 bases from J, the gap between germline ends came to 12 bases. The CDR3 is 15 amino acids. CDR3 nucleotide sequence: TGTGCCAGCAGCGTGGGGACACAGGGTAATGAAAAACTGTTTTTT. This sequence encodes CASSVGTQGNEKLFF.

This sequence joins TRBV7-2 and TRBJ2-5; 7 nucleotides line up with TRBD2. The CDR3 loop spans 18 amino acids. V lost 5 bases, J lost 4 bases, and 19 bases stayed unmatched. Germline V gene sequence: CDR1 SGHTA, CDR2 FQGNSA. The CDR3 DNA is TGTGCCAGCAGCCCTAGCGGTGCGTGGAGCCTAAGTCGAGAGACCCAGTACTTC. Translation gives CASSPSGAWSLSRETQYF.

The table lists this clonotype with a few counts. The rearrangement joins TRBV15 to TRBJ2-2; 10 bases fit TRBD1. The V gene end was trimmed by 5 bases and the J gene end by 6 bases; junction bases not matched to a gene: 15. CDR1 and CDR2 from the germline V gene are LNHNV and YYDKDF (reference sequence). The CDR3 spans 18 residues. CDR3 nucleotide sequence: TGTGCCACCAGCGTATCTTTCGGGACAGGGGTTTACGCCGGGGAGCTGTTTTTT. Its translation is CATSVSFGTGVYAGELFF.

This clonotype was seen repeatedly, ten times or more. The chain uses TRBV5-6 and TRBJ1-1; no reliable D call. V was clipped by 5 bases and J by 11 bases, with 19 bases between them. CDR1 and CDR2 (germline): SGHDT, YYEEEE. This CDR3 spans 13 amino acids. The CDR3 DNA reads as TGTGCCAGCAGATTACGGGCCTCAAGTCGGGCTTTCTTT. This sequence encodes CASRLRASSRAFF.

This clonotype was found many times. This chain connects TRBV5-1 to TRBJ2-7, with 7 bases matching TRBD2. J gave up 2 bases and V 5 bases, and 10 bases lay outside the gene matches. There are 15 residues in the CDR3. Germline CDR1 is SGHRS and CDR2 is YFSETQ. Here the CDR3 DNA reads TGCGCCAGCAGTTCACCGGCGGGGGAGCCCTACGAGCAGTACTTC. Protein sequence: CASSSPAGEPYEQYF. Drawing the rest from reference TRBV5-1 and TRBJ2-7, the complete variable domain is KAGVTQTPRYLIKTRGQQVTLSCSPISGHRSVSWYQQTPGQGLQFLFEYFSETQRNKGNFPGRFSGRQFSNSRSEMNVSTLELGDSALYLCASSSPAGEPYEQYFGPGTRLTVT.

This clonotype showed up many times. V gene TRBV6-5 combines with J gene TRBJ1-5; D possibly corresponds to TRBD1 (5 bases). This CDR3 contains 17 residues. Germline V gives CDR1 MNHEY, CDR2 SVGAGI. V shed 2 bases and J shed 3 bases, with 17 bases lying between them. The DNA of the CDR3 is TGTGCCAGCAGTTACACCGGGGACGTGCGCTCCAATCAGCCCCAGCATTTT. Translating gives CASSYTGDVRSNQPQHF.

This clonotype was counted a few times. The rearrangement joins TRBV7-3 to TRBJ1-4, with 7 bases fitting TRBD1. This CDR3 is 16 amino acids long. V was pared by 5 bases and J by 4 bases, with 10 bases of the junction left unmatched. CDR1 and CDR2 from the germline V gene are SGHTA and FQGTGA. The CDR3 coding sequence is TGTGCCAGCAGCGTCGAGGGGGGGGACAGTAATGAAAAACTGTTTTTT. This sequence encodes CASSVEGGDSNEKLFF.

This clonotype has at least ten counts. The rearrangement links TRBV28 to TRBJ1-1, with D perhaps matching TRBD1 (6 bases). The CDR3 contains 13 residues. Per germline, CDR1 MDHEN and CDR2 SYDVKM. The ends were cut back, 6 bases at V and 8 bases at J, with 16 bases in the middle. The DNA of the CDR3 is TGTGCCAGCAGCAGATACAGGGTAGCGGAAGCTTTCTTT. This sequence encodes CASSRYRVAEAFF.

This clonotype was seen ten or more times. The chain employs TRBV10-3 and TRBJ2-2; perhaps TRBD1 as D (6 bases). From germline, CDR1 is ENHRY and CDR2 SYGVKD. The germline V and J ends were trimmed by 7 bases and 0 bases, with 9 bases remaining between them. There are 14 residues in the CDR3. The CDR3 region has the DNA TGTGCCATCACCGGGGACACGAACACCGGGGAGCTGTTTTTT. It yields the protein CAITGDTNTGELFF.

This clonotype was detected ten times or more. This chain joins TRBV12-5 and TRBJ1-5, with D unresolved. Trimming cost V 0 bases and J 5 bases, with 23 bases left between them. The CDR3 contains 19 residues. The germline gives CDR1 LGHNT, CDR2 FRNRAP. The CDR3 spells CASGLVLGPSSLADQPQHF. The DNA of the CDR3 is TGTGCTAGTGGTTTGGTACTGGGCCCCTCCTCCTTAGCGGATCAGCCCCAGCATTTT.

The chain joins TRBV28 to TRBJ2-2, with D possibly called TRBD1 or TRBD2 (6 bases each). V was cut by 2 bases and J by 1 base, with 11 bases left in between. Germline CDR1 and CDR2: MDHEN and SYDVKM. The CDR3 length is 16 residues. CDR3 protein: CASSLGGGVNTGELFF. CDR3 DNA: TGTGCCAGCAGTTTAGGAGGGGGTGTGAACACCGGGGAGCTGTTTTTT. Combining the CDR3 with reference TRBV28 and TRBJ2-2 gives the whole variable domain DVKVTQSSRYLVKRTGEKVFLECVQDMDHENMFWYRQDPGLGLRLIYFSYDVKMKEKGDIPEGYSVSREKKERFSLILESASTNQTSMYLCASSLGGGVNTGELFFGEGSRLTVL.

This clonotype was seen repeatedly, ten times or more. The chain uses TRBV3-1 and TRBJ2-2, with 7 bases fitting TRBD2. CDR1 is LGHDT, CDR2 YNNKEL, per germline (reference sequence). J was trimmed by 5 bases and V by 1 base; bases with no gene match: 7. This CDR3 is built from 16 residues. Written as DNA, the CDR3 is TGTGCCAGCAGCCAAGTTGCGCTAGCGGTGACCGGGGAGCTGTTTTTT. Protein product: CASSQVALAVTGELFF.

The chain links TRBV7-3 to TRBJ2-7; 11 bases map to TRBD1. After removal of 6 bases from V and 7 bases from J, the junction contained 5 bases not matched to a gene. The CDR3 runs 13 residues. Germline-derived CDR1 and CDR2 are SGHTA and FQGTGA. CDR3 nucleotides: TGTGCCAGCAGTCCGGACAGGGGGCAGGAGCAGTACTTC. Its translation is CASSPDRGQEQYF.

This clonotype occurred a few times. This chain connects TRBV11-2 to TRBJ2-1, with D possibly called TRBD1 or TRBD2 (6 bases each). Germline V lookup: CDR1 SGHAT, CDR2 FQNNGV. Trimming removed 5 bases from V and 5 bases from J, with 19 bases in between. The CDR3 is 16 amino acids. DNA of the CDR3: TGTGCCAGCAGCCCTCGGGTGGGGGGCGGTAACAATGAGCAGTTCTTC. This codes for CASSPRVGGGNNEQFF.

This clonotype has a count of ten or more. The V and J genes are TRBV30 and TRBJ2-5; TRBD1 might be the D (5 bases). Looked up from germline, CDR1 is GTSNPN and CDR2 is SVGIG (reference sequence). This CDR3 region has 14 residues. V gave up 2 bases and J gave up 5 bases, with 15 bases separating them. DNA for the CDR3: TGTGCCTGGAGTTACAAGGGGCGCCGGGAGACCCAGTACTTC. Translation gives CAWSYKGRRETQYF.

This clonotype was counted only a few times. The rearrangement links TRBV10-3 to TRBJ2-6; no clear D. Germline lookup yields CDR1 ENHRY and CDR2 SYGVKD. There are 15 residues in the CDR3. Trimming left V 7 bases short and J 2 bases short, with 12 bases between. This CDR3 reads CAITEDNPGANVLTF. The DNA for the CDR3 is TGTGCCATCACAGAAGACAACCCTGGGGCCAACGTCCTGACTTTC.

The J gene is TRBJ2-3, the V gene TRBV20-1, with a weak D call TRBD2 (6 bases). V lost 2 bases and J lost 1, with 7 bases in between. CDR1 and CDR2 from the germline V gene are DFQATT and SNEGSKA (reference sequence). This CDR3 is built from 13 residues. CDR3: CSARSGGTDTQYF. In nucleotides, the CDR3 is TGCAGTGCTAGATCGGGAGGCACAGATACGCAGTATTTT.

The rearrangement joins TRBV20-1 to TRBJ1-2, with 8 bases lining up with TRBD1. The CDR3 runs to 13 residues. The J segment lost 2 bases and the V segment lost 3 bases, leaving 2 bases of the junction unmatched. Germline assignment: CDR1 DFQATT and CDR2 SNEGSKA (reference sequence). CDR3 bases: TGCAGTGCTAGTAACAGGGGGAACTATGGCTACACCTTC. This codes for CSASNRGNYGYTF.

V gene TRBV7-2 combines with J gene TRBJ1-1, with TRBD1 as a possible D gene (6 bases). The V end was cut by 5 bases, the J end by 0 bases, with 13 bases between. This CDR3 has 15 residues. Per germline, CDR1 SGHTA and CDR2 FQGNSA. The CDR3 sequence: CASSAGGGMNTEAFF. Written as DNA, the CDR3 is TGTGCCAGCAGCGCGGGCGGGGGCATGAACACTGAAGCTTTCTTT.

This clonotype appeared many times. This chain connects TRBV12-3 or TRBV12-4 to TRBJ2-1; 7 bases are shared with TRBD2. This CDR3 spans 14 amino acids. The junction had 5 bases not matched to a gene; V was cut back by 4 bases and J by 5 bases. The CDR3 nucleotides read TGTGCCAGCAGTTGGGGGGGGTGGGACAATGAGCAGTTCTTC. Amino acids: CASSWGGWDNEQFF.